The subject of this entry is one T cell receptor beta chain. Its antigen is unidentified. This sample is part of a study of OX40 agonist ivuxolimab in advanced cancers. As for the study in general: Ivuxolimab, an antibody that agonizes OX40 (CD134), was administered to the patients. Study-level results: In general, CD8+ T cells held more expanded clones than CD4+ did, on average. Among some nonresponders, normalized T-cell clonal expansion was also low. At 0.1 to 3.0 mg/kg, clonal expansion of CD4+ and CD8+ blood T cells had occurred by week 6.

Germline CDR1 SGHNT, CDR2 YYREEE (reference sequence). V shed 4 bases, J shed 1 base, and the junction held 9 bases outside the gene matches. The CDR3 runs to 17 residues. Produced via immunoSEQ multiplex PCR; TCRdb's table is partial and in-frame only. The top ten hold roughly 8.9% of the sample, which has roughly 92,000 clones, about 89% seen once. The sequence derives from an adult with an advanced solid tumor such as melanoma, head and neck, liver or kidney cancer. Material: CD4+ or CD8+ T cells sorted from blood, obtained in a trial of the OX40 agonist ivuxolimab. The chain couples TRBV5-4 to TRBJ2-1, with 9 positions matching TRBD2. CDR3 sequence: CASSLMAGGLSYNEQFF. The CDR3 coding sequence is TGTGCCAGCAGCCTTATGGCGGGAGGGCTTTCCTACAATGAGCAGTTCTTC.